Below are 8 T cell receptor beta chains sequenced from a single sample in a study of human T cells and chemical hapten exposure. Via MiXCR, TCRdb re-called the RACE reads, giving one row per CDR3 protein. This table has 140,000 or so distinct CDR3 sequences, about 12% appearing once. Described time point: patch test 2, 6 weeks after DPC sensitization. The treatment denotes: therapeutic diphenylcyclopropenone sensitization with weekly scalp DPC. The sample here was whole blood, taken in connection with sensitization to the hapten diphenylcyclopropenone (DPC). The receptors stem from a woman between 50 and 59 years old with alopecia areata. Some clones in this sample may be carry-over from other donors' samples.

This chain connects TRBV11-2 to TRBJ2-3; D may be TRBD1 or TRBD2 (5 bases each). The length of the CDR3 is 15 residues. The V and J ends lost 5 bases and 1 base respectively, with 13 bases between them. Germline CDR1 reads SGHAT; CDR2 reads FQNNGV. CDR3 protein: CASSDPTGRTDTQYF. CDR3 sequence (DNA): TGTGCCAGCAGCGACCCGACGGGACGCACAGATACGCAGTATTTT.

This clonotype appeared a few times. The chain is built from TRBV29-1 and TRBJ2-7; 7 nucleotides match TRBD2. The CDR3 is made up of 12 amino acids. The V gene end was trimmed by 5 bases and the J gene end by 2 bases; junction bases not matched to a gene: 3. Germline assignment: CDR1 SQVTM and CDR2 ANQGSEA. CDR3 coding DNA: TGCAGCGTTTCGAGCGGGACCTACGAGCAGTACTTC. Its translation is CSVSSGTYEQYF.

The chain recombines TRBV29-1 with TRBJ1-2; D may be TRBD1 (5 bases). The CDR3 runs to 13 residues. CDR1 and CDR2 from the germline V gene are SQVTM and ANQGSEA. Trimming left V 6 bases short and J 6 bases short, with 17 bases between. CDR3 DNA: TGCAGCGTATCTCAGGGACGGAAGGATGGCTACACCTTC. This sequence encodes CSVSQGRKDGYTF.

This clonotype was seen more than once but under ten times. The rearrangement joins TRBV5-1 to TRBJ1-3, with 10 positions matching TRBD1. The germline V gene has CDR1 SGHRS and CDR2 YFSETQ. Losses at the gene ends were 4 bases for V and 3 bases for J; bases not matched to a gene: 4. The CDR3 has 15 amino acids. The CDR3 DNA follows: TGCGCCAGCAGCGGGACAGGGGTTGGTGGAAACACCATATATTTT. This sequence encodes CASSGTGVGGNTIYF.

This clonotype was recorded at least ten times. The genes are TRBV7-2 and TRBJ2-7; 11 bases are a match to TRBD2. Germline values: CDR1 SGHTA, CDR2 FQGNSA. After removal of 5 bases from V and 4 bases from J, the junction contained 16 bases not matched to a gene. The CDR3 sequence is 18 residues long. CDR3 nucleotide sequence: TGTGCCAGCAGCCAAAGGACAGATCTTAGCGGGAGGGGGTACGAGCAGTACTTC. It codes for CASSQRTDLSGRGYEQYF.

The CDR3, as DNA: TGTGCCAGCAGTTTAGATCGGGGGGGAGGAGAGACCCAGTACTTC. Protein: CASSLDRGGGETQYF. The chain recombines TRBV12-3 or TRBV12-4 with TRBJ2-5; 8 bases fit TRBD2. V dropped 1 base and J dropped 4; count of bases not matched to a gene: 5. The CDR3 covers 15 residues.

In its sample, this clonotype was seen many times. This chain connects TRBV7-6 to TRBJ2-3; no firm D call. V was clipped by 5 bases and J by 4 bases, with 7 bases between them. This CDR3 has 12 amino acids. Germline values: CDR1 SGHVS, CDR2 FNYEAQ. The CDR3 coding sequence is TGTGCCAGCAGCAGCCGGGCAGATACGCAGTATTTT. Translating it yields CASSSRADTQYF.

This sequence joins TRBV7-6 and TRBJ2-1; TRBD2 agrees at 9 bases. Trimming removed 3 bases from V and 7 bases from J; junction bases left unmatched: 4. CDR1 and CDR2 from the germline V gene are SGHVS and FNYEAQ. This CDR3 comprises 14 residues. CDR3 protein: CASSLREGQNEQFF. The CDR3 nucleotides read TGTGCCAGCAGCTTGCGGGAGGGCCAGAATGAGCAGTTCTTC.